This T cell receptor beta chain was recovered during a study of beta chain features in type 1 diabetes (dated by TCRdb to between 2018 and 2020). Some background on the complete study: Mean age, gender distribution, total cell number and subset yield were not different between patients and healthy donors. A total of 107,917,701 sorted cells were examined across all samples, and a strong correlation was observed between cell number per subset and RNA yield. The study compared the TCRB repertoires of sorted circulating CD4+ T cell subsets in recently diagnosed type 1 diabetes patients with those in matched healthy donors. Regulatory and stem cell-like memory subsets were isolated from only 8 patients and about eight healthy donors, whereas naive and central memory subsets came from all 30 or so donors. Overall results and qualifications from the work: PCR may preferentially amplify shorter templates, but because patient and control samples were amplified and corrected together, any resulting skew would affect both groups equally. At VDJ recombination sites, type 1 diabetes patients had fewer insertions and more deleted nucleotides, which implies abnormalities in thymic rearrangement. Because cDNA rather than genomic DNA was sequenced, highly expressing activated cells could have been over-represented, although no difference in activation and CD3 levels was found between groups. Type 1 diabetes patients showed a moderate but significant shortening of TCRB CDR3 length in all four CD4+ subsets. Naive, central memory and regulatory TCRB repertoires appeared to be more similar among patients than among healthy donors. Because small numbers of individuals were included in the HLA sub-analyses, any influence of HLA type on TCRB rearrangement was left unresolved.

Reading from cysteine to phenylalanine, the CDR3 counts 14 amino acids. The DNA shown is the 42-base CDR3, in frame from base 1. From a lookup of the germline V gene, CDR1 and CDR2 are SGHTA and FQGNSA. Trimming at the junction amounts to 2 bases on V and 1 base on J, and the germline ends lie 7 bases apart. All of the isolated RNA was reverse transcribed with the High Capacity cDNA Reverse Transcription Kit, so expressed TCRB transcripts were sequenced. Deep immunoSEQ sequencing was performed on naive, central memory and regulatory T cell samples, with an average of around 3.4 million total reads per sample. Sorted cells were lysed in RLT buffer and RNA was extracted with DNase-treated RNeasy Micro or Mini kits, depending on cell number. To prevent cross-contamination, each cell subset was processed individually, whereas patient and healthy donor samples were processed jointly. The immunoSEQ multiplex PCR was used to amplify TCRB sequences from cDNA, yielding 87-bp fragments that span the CDR3 region. Amplicons were sequenced on the Illumina HiSeq platform. As for the authors' bioinformatics: Synthetic template baselines were used to correct PCR bias computationally, reads within Hamming distance 2 were collapsed, and singletons that could not be merged were discarded. Reads were aligned against IMGT so that V, D and J genes, CDR3 length and insertions or deletions at six rearrangement sites could be assigned. Within each subset, clonotype counts were normalized to the number of sorted cells before true diversity and Gini coefficients were calculated with the tcR R package. The overlap coefficient, calculated on TCRB nucleotide sequences, was used to measure repertoire sharing. Not all clones reach the TCRdb copy of this immuneACCESS table, which keeps in-frame sequences only. Checked studies attribute under half of the gap to unresolved V genes and leave the rest unexplained. The V and J calls and clone size were taken over from that table, and D and trimming were inferred from the DNA. The sample table records 150,000 to 180,000 clones; about a tenth of these occur just once. More than 0.4% of the sample rests with the top ten.

Details on this clone: Its specific antigen is unknown. Within one base of it there is no much larger clone, and no base qualities were kept.

From each donor, a single peripheral blood sample of 90 to 150 mL on average was drawn into heparinised tubes. A BD FACSAria II and a panel including CD45RO, CCR7, CD25, CD127, CD95 and CD27 were used to sort naive, central memory, regulatory and stem cell-like memory CD4+ T cells. A purity above 98% was achieved for all sorted populations. PBMCs were isolated right away by Lymphoprep density gradient centrifugation and were stained directly, without culture. So that batch effects would be minimized, each experiment stained and sorted samples in pairs, pairing one healthy donor with one patient. The receptor was isolated from a man aged 25 to 45 with type 1 diabetes. Source material: central memory CD4+ T cells from blood. The sequence is built from TRBV7-2 and TRBJ2-3; the D gene identity is not certain. CDR3 reads: CASSLFRGTDTQYF. The base sequence is TGTGCCAGCAGCTTATTCCGCGGCACAGATACGCAGTATTTT.